This T cell receptor beta chain is from a study of T cells in tuberculosis. Across the study: T cells were selected with CD1B tetramers loaded with glucose monomycolate.

Cells were sorted from thawed PBMC rested overnight and stained with GMM-loaded CD1B tetramer, viability dye and anti-CD3. The lipid loaded on the CD1B tetramers was C32 glucose monomycolate from Rhodococcus equi. CD14-expressing monocytes were removed from PBMC before cryopreservation and sorting. From each donor, around 100,000 tetramer-negative cells were sorted. V shed 2 bases, J shed 5 bases, and the junction held 3 bases outside the gene matches. CDR1 and CDR2 from the germline V gene are LGHNA and YSLEER. This CDR3 comprises 13 residues. This table comes from immunoSEQ multiplex PCR, and its TCRdb copy is limited to in-frame clones, with some not included. Of about 54,000 clones in the sample, approximately 85% were seen once. A single count supports this clone.

The sequence was collected from an adult woman with latent tuberculosis. The chain uses TRBV4-3 and TRBJ2-7; 7 nucleotides line up with TRBD2. Sequencing was carried out using CD1b-GMM tetramer-negative cells sorted from PBMCs. CDR3 protein: CASSQLAGDEQYF. The CDR3 bases are TGCGCCAGCAGCCAACTCGCGGGAGACGAGCAGTACTTC.